A selection of T cell receptor beta chains follows, all from one sample in a study of response to subunit inactivated influenza vaccine. One entry per CDR3 protein, called by TCRdb with MiXCR from the RT-PCR reads. The top ten clones hold around a tenth of a sample with 250,000 to 350,000 distinct CDR3 sequences, roughly 22% of them seen once. Source: PBMCs from blood, taken less than 22 months after vaccination. Receptors originate from a man aged 45 to 75 who received an inactivated influenza vaccine. Both conserved end residues are trimmed from each CDR3.

j_gene	v_gene	CDR3aa
TRBJ2-3	TRBV28	ASRRQGPDTQY
TRBJ2-3	TRBV2	ASSEGRGTDTQY
TRBJ2-7	TRBV7-9	ASSFEVAYEQY
TRBJ1-5	TRBV4-1	ASSQEGNRVDQPQH
TRBJ1-5	TRBV12-3/TRBV12-4	ASSFAGVNQPQH
TRBJ1-1	TRBV7-8	ASSATVMNTEAF
TRBJ1-3	TRBV30	ACTWDIGNTIY
TRBJ1-2	TRBV5-1	ASSKEQTGGGYT
TRBJ2-3	TRBV5-1	ASRTRGTIWADTQY
TRBJ2-1	TRBV12-3/TRBV12-4	ASSLPGKPYNEQF
TRBJ1-1	TRBV3-1	ASSQVAGTEAF
TRBJ2-2	TRBV15	ATSSTGELF
TRBJ1-2	TRBV12-3/TRBV12-4	ASSLAQARVRGYT
TRBJ1-1	TRBV6-5	ASSYGQGWGTEAF
TRBJ2-1	TRBV15	ATSSRDREINEQF
TRBJ1-1	TRBV10-3	AISGRGMNTEAF
TRBJ2-1	TRBV5-1	ASSLAVGTTEQF
TRBJ1-4	TRBV4-3	ASSLGDRDDEKLF
TRBJ2-1	TRBV7-2	ASSLSTSTYNEQF
TRBJ1-2	TRBV20-1	SARDRDRYLLGYGYT
TRBJ2-2	TRBV10-3	AISDAPDTGELF
TRBJ1-1	TRBV20-1	SASPGQLMNTEAF
TRBJ1-4	TRBV29-1	SVSPGEKLF
TRBJ1-2	TRBV7-2	ASILAGVNYGYT
TRBJ2-1	TRBV7-9	ASQGPLYNEQF
TRBJ2-3	TRBV5-6	ASSYQSGGTDTQY
TRBJ1-3	TRBV12-3/TRBV12-4	ASSQEIPGNTIY
TRBJ2-1	TRBV5-1	ASSFTGQEYNEQF
TRBJ2-3	TRBV7-2	ASSWGGRTDTQY
TRBJ2-2	TRBV29-1	SVLGSSAGELF
TRBJ1-3	TRBV27	ASSSGGPGNTIY
TRBJ1-6	TRBV12-3/TRBV12-4	ASSLGDFLKRASPLH
TRBJ2-7	TRBV12-3/TRBV12-4	ASSARGSYEQY
TRBJ1-5	TRBV7-9	ASSTLEGPQH
TRBJ1-2	TRBV7-2	ASSPVGEYGYT
TRBJ1-1	TRBV3-1	ASSQVAQGEAF
TRBJ2-5	TRBV5-1	ASSPGRGARETQY
TRBJ2-6	TRBV20-1	SASSGHSGANVLT
TRBJ2-4	TRBV12-3/TRBV12-4	ASSSSGTGKNIQY
TRBJ1-1	TRBV7-6	ASSTAGGTEAF
TRBJ1-1	TRBV6-1	ASSPSEGRRARNTEAF
TRBJ2-7	TRBV30	AVGWDEQY
TRBJ1-1	TRBV18	ASSPFRGLDTEAF
TRBJ2-1	TRBV27	ASSLGVGTYNEQF
TRBJ1-5	TRBV20-1	SASQRGRGQPQH
TRBJ2-1	TRBV4-3	ASSLGSGRGLYNEQF
TRBJ1-6	TRBV5-1	ASSLYGGPLH
TRBJ1-1	TRBV14	ASSQVGEGRTEAF
TRBJ1-1	TRBV4-2	ASSQQNRGPEAF
TRBJ2-1	TRBV7-3	ASSLMGFGDRSYNEQF
TRBJ1-6	TRBV6-2/TRBV6-3	ASSYSKVGGFSTLH
TRBJ2-7	TRBV14	ASSPPGQVLYYEQY
TRBJ1-5	TRBV6-5	ASSSGTSNQPQH
TRBJ1-2	TRBV12-3/TRBV12-4	ASSLTLQGSGGYT
TRBJ1-5	TRBV12-3/TRBV12-4	ASSQTRVSQPQH